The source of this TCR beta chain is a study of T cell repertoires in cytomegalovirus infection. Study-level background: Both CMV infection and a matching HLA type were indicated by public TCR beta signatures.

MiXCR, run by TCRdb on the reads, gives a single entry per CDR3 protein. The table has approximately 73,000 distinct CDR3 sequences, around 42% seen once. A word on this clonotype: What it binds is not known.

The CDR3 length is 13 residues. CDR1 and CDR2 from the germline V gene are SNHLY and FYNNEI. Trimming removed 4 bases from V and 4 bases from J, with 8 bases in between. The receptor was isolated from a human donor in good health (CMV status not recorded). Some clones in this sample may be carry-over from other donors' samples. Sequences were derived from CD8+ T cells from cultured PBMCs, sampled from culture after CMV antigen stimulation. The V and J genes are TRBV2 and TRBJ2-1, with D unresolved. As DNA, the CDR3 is TGTGCCAGCAGTGGGCGGCCTTACAATGAGCAGTTCTTC. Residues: CASSGRPYNEQFF.